This T cell receptor (beta chain) appears in the sequencing data of a study of CD8 T cells in Susac syndrome. This clonotype was recorded only once. With random hexamers, roughly 0.45 to 1 ug RNA was reverse transcribed. TCRdb called the immunoSEQ multiplex PCR reads again in MiXCR, with one record for every CDR3 protein. This sample has about 66,000 distinct CDR3 sequences, with approximately 93% found just once. Trimming pared 1 base from V and 3 bases from J, leaving 15 bases between. Germline-derived CDR1 and CDR2 are DFQATT and SNEGSKA (reference sequence). This CDR3 has 15 residues. The TCR sequence derives from a human donor with multiple sclerosis. The chain carries TRBV20-1 and TRBJ2-5; D is ambiguous. The specimen was CD8+ T cells from PBMCs. The CDR3: CSARVSGGKEETQYF. The CDR3 DNA reads TGCAGTGCTAGAGTTAGTGGCGGCAAAGAAGAGACCCAGTACTTC.